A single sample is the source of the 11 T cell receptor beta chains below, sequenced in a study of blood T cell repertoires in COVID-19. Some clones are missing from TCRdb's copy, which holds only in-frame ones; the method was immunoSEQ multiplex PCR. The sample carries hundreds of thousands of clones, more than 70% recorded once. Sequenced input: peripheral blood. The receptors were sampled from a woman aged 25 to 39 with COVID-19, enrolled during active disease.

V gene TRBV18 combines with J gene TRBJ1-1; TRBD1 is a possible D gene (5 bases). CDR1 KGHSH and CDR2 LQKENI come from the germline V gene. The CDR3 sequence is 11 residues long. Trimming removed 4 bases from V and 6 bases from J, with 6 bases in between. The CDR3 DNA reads TGTGCCAGCTCACAGGGGTCTGAAGCTTTCTTT. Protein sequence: CASSQGSEAFF.

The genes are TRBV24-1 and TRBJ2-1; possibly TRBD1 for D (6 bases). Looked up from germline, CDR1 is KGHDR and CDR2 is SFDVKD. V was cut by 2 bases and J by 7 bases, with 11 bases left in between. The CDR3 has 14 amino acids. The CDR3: CATSDYLRGNEQFF. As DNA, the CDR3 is TGTGCCACCAGTGATTACTTGAGGGGGAATGAGCAGTTCTTC.

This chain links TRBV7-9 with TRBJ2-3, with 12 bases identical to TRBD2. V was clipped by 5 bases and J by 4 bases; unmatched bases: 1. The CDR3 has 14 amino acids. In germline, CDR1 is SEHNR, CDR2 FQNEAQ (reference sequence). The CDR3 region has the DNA TGTGCCAGCAGCCCTAGCGGGGGGGCAGATACGCAGTATTTT. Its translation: CASSPSGGADTQYF.

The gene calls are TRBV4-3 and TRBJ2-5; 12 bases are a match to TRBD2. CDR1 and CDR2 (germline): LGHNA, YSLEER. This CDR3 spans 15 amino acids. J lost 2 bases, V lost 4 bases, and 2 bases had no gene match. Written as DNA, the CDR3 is TGCGCCAGCAGCCGAGGGACTAGCGGGCAAGAGACCCAGTACTTC. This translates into CASSRGTSGQETQYF.

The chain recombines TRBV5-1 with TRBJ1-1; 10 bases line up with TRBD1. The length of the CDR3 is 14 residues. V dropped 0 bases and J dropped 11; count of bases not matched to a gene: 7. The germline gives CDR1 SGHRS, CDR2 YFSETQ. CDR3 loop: CASSLEGQGPGAFF. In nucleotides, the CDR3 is TGCGCCAGCAGCTTGGAGGGACAGGGGCCCGGGGCTTTCTTT. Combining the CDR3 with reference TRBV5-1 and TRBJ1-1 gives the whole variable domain KAGVTQTPRYLIKTRGQQVTLSCSPISGHRSVSWYQQTPGQGLQFLFEYFSETQRNKGNFPGRFSGRQFSNSRSEMNVSTLELGDSALYLCASSLEGQGPGAFFGQGTRLTVV.

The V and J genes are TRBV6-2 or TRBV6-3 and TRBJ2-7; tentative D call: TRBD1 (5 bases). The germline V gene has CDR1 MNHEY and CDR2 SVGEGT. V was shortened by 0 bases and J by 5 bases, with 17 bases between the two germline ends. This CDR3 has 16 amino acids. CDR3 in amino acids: CASSYSKPTQVNEQYV. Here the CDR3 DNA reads TGTGCCAGCAGTTACTCGAAACCGACACAGGTTAACGAGCAGTACGTC.

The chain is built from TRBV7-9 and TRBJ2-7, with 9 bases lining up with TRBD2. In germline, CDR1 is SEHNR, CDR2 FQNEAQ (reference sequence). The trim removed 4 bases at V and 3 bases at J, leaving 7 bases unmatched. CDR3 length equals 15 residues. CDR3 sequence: CASSSLGLAGYEQYF. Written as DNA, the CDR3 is TGTGCCAGCAGCTCCCTGGGACTAGCAGGCTACGAGCAGTACTTC.

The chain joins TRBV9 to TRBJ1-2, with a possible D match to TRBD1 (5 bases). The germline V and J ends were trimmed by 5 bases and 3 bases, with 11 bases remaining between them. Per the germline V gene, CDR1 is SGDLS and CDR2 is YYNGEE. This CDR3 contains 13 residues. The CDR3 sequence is CASSPQGDYGYTF. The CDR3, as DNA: TGTGCCAGCAGTCCACAAGGGGACTATGGCTACACCTTC.

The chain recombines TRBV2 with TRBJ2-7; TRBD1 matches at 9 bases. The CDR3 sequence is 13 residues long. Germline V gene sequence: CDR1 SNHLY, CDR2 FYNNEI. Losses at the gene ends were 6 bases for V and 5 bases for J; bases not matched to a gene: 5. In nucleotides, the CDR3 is TGTGCCAGCAGGGGGGACAGGGTGCACGAGCAGTACTTC. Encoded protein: CASRGDRVHEQYF.

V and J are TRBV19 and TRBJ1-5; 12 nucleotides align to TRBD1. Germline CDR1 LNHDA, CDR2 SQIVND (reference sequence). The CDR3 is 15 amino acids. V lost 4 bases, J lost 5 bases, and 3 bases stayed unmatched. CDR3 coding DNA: TGTGCCAGTAGTAAGGGACAGGGGGCCTATCAGCCCCAGCATTTT. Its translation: CASSKGQGAYQPQHF.

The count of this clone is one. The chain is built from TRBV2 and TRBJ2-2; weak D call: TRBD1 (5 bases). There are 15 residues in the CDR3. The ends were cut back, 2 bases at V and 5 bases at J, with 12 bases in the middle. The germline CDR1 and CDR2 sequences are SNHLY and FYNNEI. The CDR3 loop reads CASSEQGTVTGELFF. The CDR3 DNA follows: TGTGCCAGCAGTGAACAGGGAACTGTGACCGGGGAGCTGTTTTTT.